This TCR beta chain appears in the sequencing data of a study of cytomegalovirus exposure and HLA in healthy donors. Study results and limitations: Specific recognition of CMV antigens was confirmed in vitro for three chains (all CMV-associated). According to the study, roughly 160 TCR beta chains were cytomegalovirus-associated.

With respect to this clone: Its matching antigen is unknown.

Libraries were prepared by immunoSEQ multiplex PCR; TCRdb keeps only in-frame clonotypes and omits some of them. Here the sample spans fewer than 250,000 clones, more than 75% being singletons. The TCR sequence derives from a young woman in good health and CMV-seropositive. Sequences were obtained from PBMCs.

CDR3 nucleotide sequence: TGCGCCAGCAGCCCAGGACAGGGGACCTCTTTCTCTGGAAACACCATATATTTT. Its protein is CASSPGQGTSFSGNTIYF. The V and J genes are TRBV5-1 and TRBJ1-3, with 9 bases aligning to TRBD1. Germline V gene data show CDR1 as SGHRS and CDR2 as YFSETQ. The V and J ends lost 4 bases and 0 bases, in that order; junction bases with no gene match: 11. The CDR3 contains 18 residues.